The TCR beta chain described here comes from a study of blood T cell repertoires in COVID-19 (dated by TCRdb to 2018 to 2020). About the full investigation: Samples from collaborators originated in the United States, Italy and Spain and spanned both the acute and convalescent phases of COVID-19. The repertoires were released in a freely available public database intended as a resource for research on the immune response to SARS-CoV-2. The samples were drawn from two sources: the first 160 participants of the ongoing ImmuneRACE study, and 1,200 or so subjects contributed by 6 global collaborators. A de-identified subject ID, COVID-19 status, age in years and sex were almost always included in the sample metadata. HLA class I and class II types, where available, came from metadata supplied by the sample provider rather than from assay-based typing. Deeply sampled blood TCRbeta repertoires from subjects exposed to, actively infected with, or recovered from COVID-19 were included in the dataset. The material from the prospective study consisted of cDNA or gDNA derived from T cells, B-cell-depleted T cells, or PBMCs.

Each collaborating institution followed its own protocols to collect whole blood in K2EDTA tubes. For TCRbeta analysis, collaborators shipped samples as frozen whole blood, isolated PBMCs, or DNA extracted from either of those sample types. The immunoSEQ Assay, a bias-controlled multiplex PCR, was used to amplify TCRbeta CDR3 regions from genomic DNA. From the authors' description of their analysis: The number of nucleated cells in each sample was estimated by amplification of reference gene primers within the assay. Sequence reads were collapsed and filtered to measure the absolute abundance of every unique TCRbeta CDR3 rearrangement. For each sample, productive Simpson clonality was calculated as the square root of Simpson's diversity index across productive rearrangements. The clones in this table, taken by TCRdb from immuneACCESS, are in-frame only. Not every clone is retained; where verified, under half of the shortfall comes from an unresolved V gene, and the cause of the rest is unknown. V, J and clone size are taken as reported in that table, and D and trimming were inferred from the DNA itself. This sample holds 50,000 to 70,000 clones; around 85% were observed only once. Roughly 8% of the sample goes to the ten largest clones.

Turning to this clone: No antigen is known for it. No base quality information exists; no much larger clone differs at one position.

The CDR3 spans 20 residues, from the cysteine through the phenylalanine. This entry keeps only the CDR3 DNA: 60 bases, framed from base 1. Reading the germline V gene (reference sequence) gives CDR1 LNHDA and CDR2 SQIVND. Clipping removes 2 bases from V and 3 bases from J, with 19 as the unmatched junction base count. Here is what the overall study found, with its caveats: How much clinical and demographic metadata was included differed by source and by participant, and the metadata was provided uncurated.

This receptor was taken from a woman in her 70s with active COVID-19. The specimen was peripheral blood. The rearrangement joined TRBV19 to TRBJ2-4; 7 bases in the middle match TRBD2. The CDR3 reads CASSIILATYPFSYKNIQYF. The nucleotides read TGTGCCAGTAGTATAATACTAGCGACATATCCTTTTTCTTACAAAAACATTCAGTACTTC.